Listed below are T cell receptor beta chains from one sample, sequenced in a study of blood T cell repertoires in COVID-19. TCRdb's copy holds only in-frame clones and misses some; the assay was immunoSEQ multiplex PCR. The profile shows fewer than 200,000 clones, approximately 80% of them singletons. The specimen sequenced was peripheral blood. These receptors were taken from a human donor in a cohort sampled during active COVID-19. Each CDR3 is given without its conserved first and last residue.

cdr3_aa: ACDRDGDTEAF
j_call: TRBJ1-1
cdr3_length: 11
v_call: TRBV30

cdr3_aa: ASSVTGAAYEQY
j_call: TRBJ2-7
cdr3_length: 12
v_call: TRBV2

cdr3_aa: ASSATGQGAGGYT
j_call: TRBJ1-2
cdr3_length: 13
v_call: TRBV5-1

cdr3_aa: ASSRGPDSSTDTQY
j_call: TRBJ2-3
cdr3_length: 14
v_call: TRBV3-1/TRBV3-2

cdr3_aa: ASSSTDRANQPQH
j_call: TRBJ1-5
cdr3_length: 13
v_call: TRBV7-9

cdr3_aa: ASSPDRTTEAF
j_call: TRBJ1-1
cdr3_length: 11
v_call: TRBV18

cdr3_aa: ASSWDRARAEQY
j_call: TRBJ2-7
cdr3_length: 12
v_call: TRBV11-2

cdr3_aa: ASSLVTSGGVKPYEQY
j_call: TRBJ2-7
cdr3_length: 16
v_call: TRBV11-2

cdr3_aa: ASSLIRGGGNTIY
j_call: TRBJ1-3
cdr3_length: 13
v_call: TRBV7-2

cdr3_aa: ASNMEWNTGELF
j_call: TRBJ2-2
cdr3_length: 12
v_call: TRBV5-1

cdr3_aa: ASSDGVSYEQY
j_call: TRBJ2-7
cdr3_length: 11
v_call: TRBV10-2

cdr3_aa: ASSLGTGSPSYEQY
j_call: TRBJ2-7
cdr3_length: 14
v_call: TRBV5-4

cdr3_aa: ASSIDIPDRVGEKLF
j_call: TRBJ1-4
cdr3_length: 15
v_call: TRBV19

cdr3_aa: ASRNKTGGHGYT
j_call: TRBJ1-2
cdr3_length: 12
v_call: TRBV21-1

cdr3_aa: ASSPSGRVTEAF
j_call: TRBJ1-1
cdr3_length: 12
v_call: TRBV7-9

cdr3_aa: ASSDSGTSDTNEQF
j_call: TRBJ2-1
cdr3_length: 14
v_call: TRBV6-4

cdr3_aa: ASSPPTGVREKLF
j_call: TRBJ1-4
cdr3_length: 13
v_call: TRBV4-1

cdr3_aa: ASSHLTGTGDEKLF
j_call: TRBJ1-4
cdr3_length: 14
v_call: TRBV4-1

cdr3_aa: AWRAPGGYEQF
j_call: TRBJ2-1
cdr3_length: 11
v_call: TRBV30

cdr3_aa: ASSQDTDGGNQPQH
j_call: TRBJ1-5
cdr3_length: 14
v_call: TRBV4-2

cdr3_aa: ASSQRTGPTYEQY
j_call: TRBJ2-7
cdr3_length: 13
v_call: TRBV11-3

cdr3_aa: ASRTSGGNEQF
j_call: TRBJ2-1
cdr3_length: 11
v_call: TRBV5-1

cdr3_aa: ASSLGTGEGGTEAF
j_call: TRBJ1-1
cdr3_length: 14
v_call: TRBV11-2

cdr3_aa: ASSYTPGQNTGELF
j_call: TRBJ2-2
cdr3_length: 14
v_call: TRBV7-2

cdr3_aa: ASSRVVGGTEAF
j_call: TRBJ1-1
cdr3_length: 12
v_call: TRBV16

cdr3_aa: ASSQAGDGGLNYGYT
j_call: TRBJ1-2
cdr3_length: 15
v_call: TRBV3-1/TRBV3-2

cdr3_aa: ASSLTGNSPLH
j_call: TRBJ1-6
cdr3_length: 11
v_call: TRBV5-6

cdr3_aa: ASSPPGQGHNSPLH
j_call: TRBJ1-6
cdr3_length: 14
v_call: TRBV18

cdr3_aa: ASSPGDTEAF
j_call: TRBJ1-1
cdr3_length: 10
v_call: TRBV4-2

cdr3_aa: ASSIAHTSYEQY
j_call: TRBJ2-7
cdr3_length: 12
v_call: TRBV19

cdr3_aa: SVETGSYEQY
j_call: TRBJ2-7
cdr3_length: 10
v_call: TRBV29-1

cdr3_aa: ASSFITGATGEQF
j_call: TRBJ2-1
cdr3_length: 13
v_call: TRBV5-4

cdr3_aa: ASRGQEGVEAF
j_call: TRBJ1-1
cdr3_length: 11
v_call: TRBV5-1

cdr3_aa: ASSRDYGYT
j_call: TRBJ1-2
cdr3_length: 9
v_call: TRBV6-6

cdr3_aa: ASSGLAGANTGELF
j_call: TRBJ2-2
cdr3_length: 14
v_call: TRBV6-1